These 17 T cell receptor beta chains originate from one sample sequenced in a study of identifying expanded T cells in peripheral blood. Method: immunoSEQ multiplex PCR; TCRdb's copy keeps in-frame clones and lacks some. The sample records 70,000 or so clones, 85% to 90% being singletons. The specimen was blood. These receptors all stem from a person aged 18 to 75 in good health.

This clone appeared a single time. This rearrangement joins TRBV2 to TRBJ1-5; D is unclear. This CDR3 has 13 residues. The V gene's germline CDR1 is SNHLY and CDR2 FYNNEI. Trimming took 1 base from V and 6 from J, leaving 7 bases between them. In DNA form, the CDR3 reads TGTGCCAGCAGTGAAGGCGACGGTCAGCCCCAGCATTTT. Translating it yields CASSEGDGQPQHF.

This chain joins TRBV20-1 and TRBJ2-4, with D hard to call. The CDR3 is 11 residues long. Germline V gives CDR1 DFQATT, CDR2 SNEGSKA (reference sequence). The V end lost 5 bases, the J end lost 4 bases, and 6 bases lay between the germline ends. The CDR3 loop is CSARVKNIQYF. DNA of the CDR3: TGCAGTGCTCGAGTGAAAAACATTCAGTACTTC.

The gene calls are TRBV7-6 and TRBJ1-1; TRBD1 is a possible D gene (6 bases). From germline, CDR1 is SGHVS and CDR2 FNYEAQ. The CDR3 consists of 15 residues. V gave up 5 bases and J gave up 5 bases, with 18 bases separating them. The CDR3 is CASSSRTDLSTEAFF. As DNA, the CDR3 is TGTGCCAGCAGCAGTAGGACAGATTTGTCGACTGAAGCTTTCTTT. Complete variable domain (other parts from reference TRBV7-6 and TRBJ1-1): GAGVSQSPRYKVTKRGQDVALRCDPISGHVSLYWYRQALGQGPEFLTYFNYEAQQDKSGLPNDRFSAERPEGSISTLTIQRTEQRDSAMYRCASSSRTDLSTEAFFGQGTRLTVV.

The rearrangement joins TRBV4-1 to TRBJ2-7, with 9 bases that match TRBD1. Germline CDR1 MGHRA, CDR2 YSYEKL. V shed 3 bases and J 2 bases; nucleotides not matched to a gene: 5. The CDR3 totals 15 residues. The CDR3 spells CASSHPGQGTYEQYF. CDR3 in DNA: TGCGCCAGCAGCCACCCGGGACAGGGAACCTACGAGCAGTACTTC.

The rearrangement uses TRBV19 and TRBJ1-1; D is possibly TRBD1 (5 bases). CDR3 length: 15 residues. Germline-derived CDR1 and CDR2 are LNHDA and SQIVND (reference sequence). The V end was cut by 5 bases, the J end by 4 bases, with 17 bases between. Here the CDR3 reads CASSSQGLTGTEAFF. CDR3 nucleotides: TGTGCCAGTAGTTCGCAGGGTCTTACGGGCACTGAAGCTTTCTTT.

The rearrangement joins TRBV6-5 to TRBJ1-4; 9 positions agree with TRBD1. The CDR3 runs 14 residues. V gave up 3 bases and J gave up 6 bases; unmatched junction bases: 2. Germline CDR1 MNHEY, CDR2 SVGAGI. The CDR3 DNA follows: TGTGCCAGCAGTTATTACAGGGGGCATGAAAAACTGTTTTTT. It encodes CASSYYRGHEKLFF.

The chain joins TRBV28 to TRBJ2-1; 11 nucleotides match TRBD2. Germline loops: CDR1 MDHEN, CDR2 SYDVKM. With 5 bases clipped from V and 3 bases from J, the junction kept 6 bases outside the gene matches. The length of the CDR3 is 16 residues. The CDR3 nucleotides are TGTGCCAGCAGTCCTCTAGCGGGAGGAAACTACAATGAGCAGTTCTTC. Its protein product is CASSPLAGGNYNEQFF. Variable domain in full (rest from reference TRBV28 and TRBJ2-1): DVKVTQSSRYLVKRTGEKVFLECVQDMDHENMFWYRQDPGLGLRLIYFSYDVKMKEKGDIPEGYSVSREKKERFSLILESASTNQTSMYLCASSPLAGGNYNEQFFGPGTRLTVL.

V usage is TRBV19 and J usage is TRBJ2-1, with a tentative D call TRBD2 (6 bases). This CDR3 is built from 16 residues. The V gene lost 7 bases and the J gene lost 7 bases, with 23 bases spanning the gap. CDR1 is LNHDA, CDR2 SQIVND, per germline (reference sequence). The CDR3: CASTPLGGNIGNEQFF. The DNA of the CDR3 is TGTGCCAGTACCCCGCTCGGGGGTAATATAGGGAATGAGCAGTTCTTC.

This clone has just one count. The J gene is TRBJ2-7, the V gene TRBV7-2; the match to TRBD2 covers 12 bases. With 5 bases clipped from V and 6 bases from J, the junction kept 11 bases outside the gene matches. The CDR3 is 16 amino acids. Germline V gene sequence: CDR1 SGHTA, CDR2 FQGNSA. The CDR3 protein is CASSERLAGVMSEQYF. The CDR3 DNA follows: TGTGCCAGCAGCGAGCGACTAGCGGGAGTTATGTCCGAGCAGTACTTC.

The rearrangement uses TRBV6-5 and TRBJ1-4, with 9 nucleotides matching TRBD1. Germline CDR1 is MNHEY and CDR2 is SVGAGI. The ends lost 6 bases at V and 6 bases at J; junction bases unmatched: 8. CDR3 length: 15 residues. CDR3 sequence (DNA): TGTGCCAGCAGATCCCCGGGACAGGGTTATGAAAAACTGTTTTTT. Protein: CASRSPGQGYEKLFF.

The chain has TRBV5-1 and TRBJ2-1; no clear D. This CDR3 is built from 16 residues. Trimming took 1 base from V and 8 from J, leaving 19 bases between them. In germline, CDR1 is SGHRS, CDR2 YFSETQ. CDR3 residues: CASSLSPVGSVDEQFF. The CDR3 DNA reads TGCGCCAGCAGCTTGTCCCCGGTGGGGTCCGTTGATGAGCAGTTCTTC.

This sequence joins TRBV4-2 and TRBJ2-2; 11 positions agree with TRBD2. This CDR3 region has 18 residues. The germline CDR1 and CDR2 sequences are LGHNA and YNFKEQ. The V and J ends lost 1 base and 0 bases, in that order; junction bases with no gene match: 4. The CDR3 is CASSQVGSGRANTGELFF. The CDR3 region has the DNA TGTGCCAGCAGCCAAGTGGGTAGCGGGAGGGCGAACACCGGGGAGCTGTTTTTT.

This clone was counted a few times. This rearrangement joins TRBV6-5 to TRBJ2-1, with 9 bases matching TRBD2. This CDR3 region has 14 residues. Germline CDR1 reads MNHEY; CDR2 reads SVGAGI. Losses at the gene ends were 4 bases for V and 9 bases for J; bases not matched to a gene: 7. CDR3 amino acids: CASSFISGSGEQFF. The DNA for the CDR3 is TGTGCCAGCAGTTTCATTAGCGGGAGTGGTGAGCAGTTCTTC.

V usage is TRBV7-2 and J usage is TRBJ1-1; D is uncertain. V gave up 5 bases and J gave up 5 bases, with 6 bases separating them. The CDR3 loop spans 11 amino acids. CDR1 and CDR2 from the germline V gene are SGHTA and FQGNSA. CDR3 nucleotide sequence: TGTGCCAGCAGCCACATAACTGAAGCTTTCTTT. As protein: CASSHITEAFF. Together with reference TRBV7-2 and TRBJ1-1, the CDR3 gives the full variable domain: GAGVSQSPSNKVTEKGKDVELRCDPISGHTALYWYRQSLGQGLEFLIYFQGNSAPDKSGLPSDRFSAERTGGSVSTLTIQRTQQEDSAVYLCASSHITEAFFGQGTRLTVV.

The gene calls are TRBV30 and TRBJ2-2; 9 bases fit TRBD1. Germline V gene sequence: CDR1 GTSNPN, CDR2 SVGIG (reference sequence). V dropped 5 bases and J dropped 7; count of bases not matched to a gene: 8. CDR3 length: 14 residues. The CDR3 loop is CAWAQGAQGGELFF. The CDR3 bases are TGTGCCTGGGCACAGGGGGCGCAGGGCGGGGAGCTGTTTTTT. Looking up the rest from reference TRBV30 and TRBJ2-2 gives the full variable domain: SQTIHQWPATLVQPVGSPLSLECTVEGTSNPNLYWYRQAAGRGLQLLFYSVGIGQISSEVPQNLSASRPQDRQFILSSKKLLLSDSGFYLCAWAQGAQGGELFFGEGSRLTVL.

This clone occurred a few times. This chain uses TRBV27 with TRBJ2-3; TRBD1 is a possible D gene (5 bases). V lost 5 bases, J lost 0 bases, and 15 bases lay in between. The CDR3 runs to 16 residues. Germline CDR1 MNHEY, CDR2 SMNVEV (reference sequence). This CDR3 reads CASSHMPKGSTDTQYF. CDR3 in DNA: TGTGCCAGCAGTCATATGCCGAAGGGGAGCACAGATACGCAGTATTTT.

The chain is built from TRBV15 and TRBJ1-2; 9 bases match TRBD1. The CDR3 consists of 14 residues. V trimming: 6 bases; J trimming: 3 bases; junction bases outside the gene matches: 5. Germline V gene lookup returns CDR1 LNHNV and CDR2 YYDKDF (reference sequence). The CDR3 reads CATRSTGGDYGYTF. The CDR3, as DNA: TGTGCCACCAGATCGACAGGGGGGGACTATGGCTACACCTTC.